Below, 5 T cell receptor beta chains from the same sample are listed, as sequenced in a study of T cell repertoires in cytomegalovirus infection. TCRdb reprocessed the reads via MiXCR and lists one record per CDR3 protein. The profile shows 450,000 to 550,000 distinct CDR3 sequences, 15% to 20% of them singletons. Sequenced: CD8+ T cells from PBMCs. The receptors were sampled from a human donor in good health (CMV status not recorded). Some clones in this sample may be carry-over from other donors' samples.

This clonotype was recorded a few times. Just one base apart from a much larger clone, this may be a read error. The J gene is TRBJ1-1, the V gene TRBV28; no clear D gene. This CDR3 has 14 residues. Per germline, CDR1 MDHEN and CDR2 SYDVKM. CDR3 DNA: TGTGCCAGCAGCCCCATCGGACGGAACACTGAAGTTTTCTTT. Its protein is CASSPIGRNTEVFF.

This clonotype showed up many times. The CDR3 region has the DNA TGTGCCAGCAGCTTAGGAGGGGACCCTTTCTACGAGCAGTACTTC. This gives the protein CASSLGGDPFYEQYF. The J gene is TRBJ2-7, the V gene TRBV11-2, with D perhaps given as TRBD1 or TRBD2 (5 bases each). Trimming pared 1 base from V and 3 bases from J, leaving 13 bases between. Per the germline V gene, CDR1 is SGHAT and CDR2 is FQNNGV. The CDR3 has 15 residues.

This sequence joins TRBV9 and TRBJ2-5; 8 positions match TRBD2. J gave up 0 bases and V 4 bases, and 8 bases lay outside the gene matches. CDR1 is SGDLS, CDR2 YYNGEE, per germline. The length of the CDR3 is 16 residues. The CDR3 nucleotides read TGTGCCAGCAGCCCCTCGGGAGCGGGAGACCAAGAGACCCAGTACTTC. Encoded protein: CASSPSGAGDQETQYF.

The table lists this clonotype with many counts. The chain carries TRBV15 and TRBJ2-1; 14 positions agree with TRBD2. Losses at the gene ends were 3 bases for V and 3 bases for J; bases not matched to a gene: 1. The CDR3 runs 16 residues. Per the germline V gene, CDR1 is LNHNV and CDR2 is YYDKDF (reference sequence). The CDR3 loop is CATSSGLAGGYNEQFF. Written as DNA, the CDR3 is TGTGCCACCAGCAGTGGACTAGCGGGAGGCTACAATGAGCAGTTCTTC.

This clonotype was seen more than once but under ten times. This chain connects TRBV6-2 or TRBV6-3 to TRBJ2-7; D unclear. Trimming removed 6 bases at V and 2 bases at J, with 8 bases between. This CDR3 has 12 amino acids. Germline CDR1 reads MNHEY; CDR2 reads SVGEGT. The CDR3 here is CASRSGPYEQYF. The CDR3 nucleotides are TGTGCCAGCAGATCTGGCCCCTACGAGCAGTACTTC.